These 24 T cell receptor beta chains came from one sample sequenced in a study of blood T cell repertoires in COVID-19. Libraries were prepared by immunoSEQ multiplex PCR; TCRdb keeps only in-frame clonotypes and omits some of them. The sample records about 310,000 clones, 70% to 90% being singletons. The source material was PBMCs or T cells enriched from blood (not recorded which). The receptors were sampled from a man aged 25-45 years who had recovered from COVID-19.

V is TRBV27 and J is TRBJ1-2; no firm D call. Germline CDR1 reads MNHEY; CDR2 reads SMNVEV (reference sequence). Trimming cost V 3 bases and J 6 bases, with 14 bases left between them. CDR3 length: 14 residues. The CDR3: CASSFYLGEDGYTF. The CDR3 DNA reads TGTGCCAGCAGTTTTTATCTCGGGGAAGATGGCTACACCTTC.

The chain links TRBV19 to TRBJ1-1; D is ambiguous. The CDR3 contains 13 residues. V lost 5 bases and J 0 bases, leaving 7 bases between the germline ends. From germline, CDR1 is LNHDA and CDR2 SQIVND (reference sequence). The CDR3 spells CASSQAMNTEAFF. Written as DNA, the CDR3 is TGTGCCAGTAGTCAAGCAATGAACACTGAAGCTTTCTTT.

The chain uses TRBV5-5 and TRBJ1-2; 7 bases agree with TRBD1. CDR1 and CDR2 (germline): SGHKS, YYEKEE (reference sequence). The CDR3 runs 14 residues. J lost 4 bases, V lost 0 bases, and 3 bases had no gene match. DNA for the CDR3: TGTGCCAGCAGCTTGGCCAGGGGGTCCTATGGCTACACCTTC. Protein: CASSLARGSYGYTF.

This rearrangement joins TRBV27 to TRBJ1-2; 8 bases match TRBD1. The CDR3 sequence is 14 residues long. J lost 2 bases, V lost 6 bases, and 5 bases had no gene match. CDR1 is MNHEY, CDR2 SMNVEV, per germline (reference sequence). The CDR3 bases are TGTGCCAGCAGCCCGCCAGGGGGCAACTATGGCTACACCTTC. This translates into CASSPPGGNYGYTF.

The chain recombines TRBV9 with TRBJ1-2, with D tentatively TRBD1 (6 bases). The CDR3 is made up of 14 amino acids. V lost 3 bases, J lost 8 bases, and 17 bases lay in between. CDR1 and CDR2 from the germline V gene are SGDLS and YYNGEE. CDR3: CASSDDRTTGGYTF. The CDR3 DNA follows: TGTGCCAGCAGCGACGACCGGACAACAGGGGGCTACACCTTC.

The V and J genes are TRBV29-1 and TRBJ1-1; 9 nucleotides line up with TRBD1. The CDR3 contains 14 residues. With 4 bases clipped from V and 3 bases from J, the junction kept 6 bases outside the gene matches. The germline V gene has CDR1 SQVTM and CDR2 ANQGSEA. CDR3 bases: TGCAGCGTTGTACAGGGGGCTCGGGACACTGAAGCTTTCTTT. The encoded protein is CSVVQGARDTEAFF. Using reference TRBV29-1 and TRBJ1-1 for the parts outside the CDR3, the full variable domain is SAVISQKPSRDICQRGTSLTIQCQVDSQVTMMFWYRQQPGQSLTLIATANQGSEATYESGFVIDKFPISRPNLTFSTLTVSNMSPEDSSIYLCSVVQGARDTEAFFGQGTRLTVV.

The chain links TRBV6-5 to TRBJ1-2, with 8 bases that match TRBD1. CDR1 MNHEY and CDR2 SVGAGI come from the germline V gene. Unmatched junction bases numbered 12, after V lost 2 bases and J lost 7 bases. The CDR3 sequence is 16 residues long. This CDR3 is CASSYARQGWALGYTF. As DNA, the CDR3 is TGTGCCAGCAGTTACGCCCGACAGGGGTGGGCGCTTGGCTACACCTTC.

J is TRBJ2-3 and V is TRBV7-9; weak D call: TRBD1 (6 bases). The CDR3 has 16 residues. Germline V gene sequence: CDR1 SEHNR, CDR2 FQNEAQ (reference sequence). V dropped 5 bases and J dropped 2 bases, with 17 bases sitting between them. CDR3 sequence: CASSHWGQGVTDTQYF. CDR3 DNA sequence: TGTGCCAGCAGCCACTGGGGGCAGGGCGTCACAGATACGCAGTATTTT.

This chain joins TRBV7-2 and TRBJ1-3; D not resolved. Germline V gene sequence: CDR1 SGHTA, CDR2 FQGNSA. V lost 5 bases, J lost 4 bases, and 15 bases lay in between. The CDR3 contains 15 residues. CDR3 nucleotide sequence: TGTGCCAGCAGCCGCAACTCTAGGTCGGGAAACACCATATATTTT. It translates to CASSRNSRSGNTIYF.

V usage is TRBV3-1 (or the pseudogene TRBV3-2) and J usage is TRBJ2-7; perhaps TRBD2 as D (6 bases). Germline loops: CDR1 LGHDT, CDR2 YNNKEL (reference sequence). This CDR3 has 16 amino acids. With 3 bases removed from V and 2 bases from J, the gap between germline ends came to 17 bases. CDR3 in amino acids: CASSHRPGLKTYEQYF. The CDR3 DNA is TGTGCCAGCAGCCACCGACCGGGACTTAAAACCTACGAGCAGTACTTC.

The rearrangement links TRBV24-1 to TRBJ2-6; weak D call: TRBD1 (5 bases). Germline values: CDR1 KGHDR, CDR2 SFDVKD. Trimming cost V 3 bases and J 0 bases, with 8 bases left between them. The length of the CDR3 is 16 residues. The CDR3 loop is CATSDNTGSGANVLTF. DNA for the CDR3: TGTGCCACCAGTGATAACACAGGCTCTGGGGCCAACGTCCTGACTTTC.

The chain recombines TRBV7-2 with TRBJ2-7, with 12 bases aligning to TRBD1. The J segment lost 7 bases and the V segment lost 5 bases, leaving 6 bases of the junction unmatched. The V gene's germline CDR1 is SGHTA and CDR2 FQGNSA. The CDR3 has 14 residues. The CDR3: CASSAGQGAREQYF. CDR3 DNA: TGTGCCAGCAGCGCGGGACAGGGGGCAAGAGAGCAGTACTTC. The full variable domain, completed using reference TRBV7-2 and TRBJ2-7, is GAGVSQSPSNKVTEKGKDVELRCDPISGHTALYWYRQSLGQGLEFLIYFQGNSAPDKSGLPSDRFSAERTGGSVSTLTIQRTQQEDSAVYLCASSAGQGAREQYFGPGTRLTVT.

V usage is TRBV5-4 and J usage is TRBJ2-2; D call uncertain. The germline gives CDR1 SGHNT, CDR2 YYREEE (reference sequence). This CDR3 region has 13 residues. Trimming left V 2 bases short and J 4 bases short, with 6 bases between. The CDR3 coding sequence is TGTGCCAGCAGCTTTCAGGTCACCGGGGAGCTGTTTTTT. This encodes CASSFQVTGELFF.

The chain has TRBV19 and TRBJ2-7, with 10 bases that match TRBD1. The CDR3 consists of 14 residues. Trimming at V came to 4 bases and at J to 2 bases, leaving 2 bases not matched to a gene. CDR1 is LNHDA, CDR2 SQIVND, per germline (reference sequence). The CDR3 nucleotides read TGTGCCAGTAGTAAAGACAGGGGGCCCTACGAGCAGTACTTC. It translates to CASSKDRGPYEQYF.

The rearrangement joins TRBV19 to TRBJ2-1, with TRBD1 matching 10 bases. The J segment lost 4 bases and the V segment lost 5 bases, leaving 5 bases of the junction unmatched. There are 15 residues in the CDR3. CDR1 and CDR2 from the germline V gene are LNHDA and SQIVND (reference sequence). CDR3 sequence: CASSPGQGVYNEQFF. The CDR3 coding sequence is TGTGCCAGTAGTCCTGGACAGGGGGTGTACAATGAGCAGTTCTTC. The entire variable domain, with the rest obtained from reference TRBV19 and TRBJ2-1, is as follows: DGGITQSPKYLFRKEGQNVTLSCEQNLNHDAMYWYRQDPGQGLRLIYYSQIVNDFQKGDIAEGYSVSREKKESFPLTVTSAQKNPTAFYLCASSPGQGVYNEQFFGPGTRLTVL.

This chain connects TRBV5-1 to TRBJ2-1; a possible D gene is TRBD1 (5 bases). V was trimmed by 1 base and J by 0 bases, leaving 17 bases between them. The CDR3 contains 18 residues. Germline lookup yields CDR1 SGHRS and CDR2 YFSETQ. The CDR3 spells CASSLIKGTGSSYNEQFF. The CDR3 DNA follows: TGCGCCAGCAGCTTGATAAAAGGTACAGGCAGCTCCTACAATGAGCAGTTCTTC.

The chain has TRBV30 and TRBJ2-1; possibly TRBD1 for D (5 bases). Trimming stripped 0 bases from V and 2 bases from J, with 11 bases between. Germline CDR1 is GTSNPN and CDR2 is SVGIG (reference sequence). The CDR3 is made up of 15 amino acids. CDR3 region: CAWSVPGPTYNEQFF. CDR3 coding DNA: TGTGCCTGGAGTGTACCAGGGCCCACCTACAATGAGCAGTTCTTC. Variable domain in full (rest from reference TRBV30 and TRBJ2-1): SQTIHQWPATLVQPVGSPLSLECTVEGTSNPNLYWYRQAAGRGLQLLFYSVGIGQISSEVPQNLSASRPQDRQFILSSKKLLLSDSGFYLCAWSVPGPTYNEQFFGPGTRLTVL.

The chain is built from TRBV5-1 and TRBJ2-1; the match to TRBD2 covers 8 bases. J lost 8 bases, V lost 0 bases, and 10 bases had no gene match. This CDR3 region has 16 residues. The germline V gene encodes CDR1 SGHRS and CDR2 YFSETQ. CDR3 coding DNA: TGCGCCAGCAGCTTGGCGGCGGGGGGCCGGGCATATGAGCAGTTCTTC. This translates into CASSLAAGGRAYEQFF.

In its sample, this clone was seen a few times. This rearrangement joins TRBV5-6 to TRBJ1-2; no clear D. This CDR3 spans 13 amino acids. Germline V gene data show CDR1 as SGHDT and CDR2 as YYEEEE. V was trimmed by 1 base and J by 6 bases, leaving 10 bases between them. The CDR3 nucleotides are TGTGCCAGCAGCTTGCCGACCGGGGATGGCTACACCTTC. This encodes CASSLPTGDGYTF. Filled out from reference TRBV5-6 and TRBJ1-2, the complete variable domain reads DAGVTQSPTHLIKTRGQQVTLRCSPKSGHDTVSWYQQALGQGPQFIFQYYEEEERQRGNFPDRFSGHQFPNYSSELNVNALLLGDSALYLCASSLPTGDGYTFGSGTRLTVV.

The V gene is TRBV12-3 or TRBV12-4, the J gene TRBJ2-7; tentatively, D is TRBD1 (6 bases). The germline V and J ends were trimmed by 1 base and 5 bases, with 9 bases remaining between them. This CDR3 is 13 amino acids long. The CDR3 DNA is TGTGCCAGCAGTTTAGGGGGACACCACGAGCAGTACTTC. This sequence encodes CASSLGGHHEQYF.

The rearrangement links TRBV19 to TRBJ2-4, with no clear D. V dropped 3 bases and J dropped 0 bases, with 6 bases sitting between them. Germline lookup yields CDR1 LNHDA and CDR2 SQIVND (reference sequence). The CDR3 consists of 14 residues. In DNA, the CDR3 is TGTGCCAGTAGTATTACAGTAGCCAAAAACATTCAGTACTTC. Its translation: CASSITVAKNIQYF.

The V gene is TRBV2, the J gene TRBJ1-5; D is ambiguous. The CDR3 is made up of 14 amino acids. The V gene's germline CDR1 is SNHLY and CDR2 FYNNEI. The V gene lost 5 bases and the J gene lost 1 base, with 9 bases spanning the gap. CDR3 in DNA: TGTGCCAGCAGTCGGACGGGAAGCAATCAGCCCCAGCATTTT. This encodes CASSRTGSNQPQHF.

The CDR3 DNA reads as TGCGCCAGCAGCAAGACAGGGGACAGCAATCAGCCCCAGCATTTT. It encodes CASSKTGDSNQPQHF. V and J are TRBV5-1 and TRBJ1-5, with 8 bases aligning to TRBD1. With 4 bases clipped from V and 1 base from J, the junction kept 4 bases outside the gene matches. Germline CDR1 SGHRS, CDR2 YFSETQ. The CDR3 extends over 15 amino acids.

This clone was detected once. V and J are TRBV10-2 and TRBJ2-1; possibly TRBD2 for D (6 bases). The ends were cut back, 0 bases at V and 15 bases at J, with 12 bases in the middle. Germline V gives CDR1 WSHSY, CDR2 SAAADI. This CDR3 region has 12 residues. CDR3 coding DNA: TGCGCCAGCAGTGAGTCTGGGGCCGGGGGGTTCTTC. Its translation is CASSESGAGGFF.